These 12 T cell receptor beta chains share one sample of origin, sequenced in a study of blood T cell repertoires in COVID-19. Sequencing was performed with immunoSEQ multiplex PCR; in TCRdb, only in-frame clones are kept and a portion is missing. Of hundreds of thousands of clones listed, 80% to 90% are singletons. Sequencing was done on a sample of peripheral blood. Receptors were obtained from a woman in her twenties or thirties with active or convalescent COVID-19.

This sequence joins TRBV6-5 and TRBJ1-3; weak D call: TRBD1 (5 bases). CDR3 size: 15 residues. The V end lost 4 bases, the J end lost 1 base, and 11 bases lay between the germline ends. The germline gives CDR1 MNHEY, CDR2 SVGAGI. The CDR3 protein is CASSWGYGSGNTIYF. The CDR3, as DNA: TGTGCCAGCAGTTGGGGCTACGGTTCTGGAAACACCATATATTTT.

This clone occurred once. The chain joins TRBV10-3 to TRBJ2-5, with 7 positions matching TRBD1. This CDR3 is built from 13 residues. CDR1 is ENHRY and CDR2 is SYGVKD in the germline V gene. V shed 6 bases, J shed 5 bases, and the junction held 6 bases outside the gene matches. CDR3 sequence (DNA): TGTGCCATCAGCGACAGGGTCGGGGAGACCCAGTACTTC. Protein sequence: CAISDRVGETQYF.

The chain links TRBV25-1 to TRBJ2-7; 7 bases line up with TRBD2. In germline, CDR1 is MGHDK, CDR2 SYGVNS. J was trimmed by 4 bases and V by 2 bases; bases with no gene match: 2. This CDR3 comprises 13 residues. Here the CDR3 DNA reads TGTGCCAGCAGTGAAGGGGGGGTTTACGAGCAGTACTTC. Translated: CASSEGGVYEQYF.

The CDR3 spells CASSLGPNQPQHF. The CDR3 DNA is TGTGCCAGCAGTTTAGGGCCTAATCAGCCCCAGCATTTT. This sequence joins TRBV27 and TRBJ1-5; D remains ambiguous. Between the trimmed V and J ends, which lost 2 bases and 4 bases, there was a span of 6 bases. Germline CDR1 and CDR2: MNHEY and SMNVEV (reference sequence). There are 13 residues in the CDR3.

The rearrangement uses TRBV18 and TRBJ1-5; 11 positions match TRBD1. J was trimmed by 4 bases and V by 4 bases; bases with no gene match: 6. In germline, CDR1 is KGHSH, CDR2 LQKENI. The CDR3 is 16 residues long. DNA for the CDR3: TGTGCCAGCTCACAAGGGACAGGGGGAACGAATCAGCCCCAGCATTTT. Translated: CASSQGTGGTNQPQHF.

The chain has TRBV14 and TRBJ1-2; maybe TRBD1 (6 bases). CDR3 size: 13 residues. Germline values: CDR1 SGHDN, CDR2 FVKESK. Trimming cost V 4 bases and J 7 bases, with 13 bases left between them. As DNA, the CDR3 is TGTGCCAGCAGCCTTAACAGGGACGGTGGCTACACCTTC. Translation: CASSLNRDGGYTF.

This clone was found a few times. The chain joins TRBV6-5 to TRBJ1-1; the D is unclear. The CDR3 totals 16 residues. V gave up 0 bases and J gave up 0 bases, with 11 bases separating them. CDR1 is MNHEY and CDR2 is SVGAGI in the germline V gene. The CDR3 here is CASSYSVGAMNTEAFF. The DNA for the CDR3 is TGTGCCAGCAGTTACTCGGTTGGAGCGATGAACACTGAAGCTTTCTTT.

The chain links TRBV2 to TRBJ2-5; 7 bases fit TRBD1. V trimming: 4 bases; J trimming: 5 bases; junction bases outside the gene matches: 7. CDR3 size: 14 residues. From germline, CDR1 is SNHLY and CDR2 FYNNEI. The CDR3 DNA sequence: TGTGCCAGCAGTGCAAACAGGGGCTACGAGACCCAGTACTTC. It yields the protein CASSANRGYETQYF.

The J gene is TRBJ1-4, the V gene TRBV10-1, with D possibly being TRBD1 (5 bases). The CDR3 has 13 amino acids. Germline assignment: CDR1 WNHNN and CDR2 SYGVQD (reference sequence). Deletions cut 10 bases from V and 6 bases from J, with 15 bases between. The CDR3 here is CATPQDRDEKLFF. CDR3 sequence (DNA): TGCGCCACCCCACAGGATAGGGATGAAAAACTGTTTTTT.

This clone was observed a single time. The rearrangement links TRBV30 to TRBJ2-3; 13 positions match TRBD2. Trimming removed 3 bases from V and 3 bases from J; junction bases left unmatched: 15. This CDR3 comprises 19 residues. CDR1 is GTSNPN, CDR2 SVGIG, per germline (reference sequence). The CDR3 bases are TGTGCCTGGAGGTGGACTAGCGGGAGTTTGAGAGTTCGGACAGATACGCAGTATTTT. As protein: CAWRWTSGSLRVRTDTQYF.

This clone has only one observation. The chain couples TRBV6-5 to TRBJ1-2; perhaps TRBD1 as D (6 bases). CDR3 size: 13 residues. V lost 7 bases and J 6 bases, leaving 15 bases between the germline ends. CDR1 and CDR2 from the germline V gene are MNHEY and SVGAGI. The chain's CDR3 is CASTYREWDGYTF. In DNA, the CDR3 is TGTGCCAGCACCTACAGGGAATGGGATGGCTACACCTTC.

The gene calls are TRBV2 and TRBJ2-7, with 8 bases that match TRBD1. The ends lost 6 bases at V and 4 bases at J; junction bases unmatched: 5. The CDR3 is 13 residues long. Looked up from germline, CDR1 is SNHLY and CDR2 is FYNNEI. CDR3 bases: TGTGCCAGCAGAGGACAGGGAAATTACGAGCAGTACTTC. The encoded protein is CASRGQGNYEQYF.